This TCR beta chain was recovered during a study of human T cells and chemical hapten exposure. Background on the study: Slight volume differences across pooled libraries mainly accounted for varying per-sample TCR yields. General observations from the study: Sensitizing to DPC left TCRs with a frequency above 1 in 1000 unaltered.

Individual cDNA molecules had unique molecular identifiers attached to them by the library. Per the study methods: Sample-level TCR yields exhibited a median of around 100,000, with a range of roughly 20,000 to 750,000. TCRdb itself ran the RACE reads through MiXCR, one entry per CDR3 protein. The V and J calls reflect TCRdb's pipeline rather than the authors' work. The table records 130,000 or so distinct CDR3 sequences, 8.5% to 9.5% of them present only once. As to time point: healthy volunteer bleed at 2 weeks. Someone pulled total RNA out of unfractionated whole blood. In the case of this clonotype: What it recognizes is unknown.

The clonotype originates from a male donor in good health. Some clones in this sample may be carry-over from other donors' samples. The sequenced material came from whole blood.

This CDR3 is CASSLALIYEQYF. Written as DNA, the CDR3 is TGTGCCAGCAGCTTAGCGCTTATCTACGAGCAGTACTTC. V is TRBV7-9 and J is TRBJ2-7; D call uncertain. Trimming stripped 0 bases from V and 3 bases from J, with 6 bases between. Per the germline V gene, CDR1 is SEHNR and CDR2 is FQNEAQ (reference sequence). The CDR3 has 13 amino acids.